This T cell receptor (beta chain) appears in the sequencing data of a study of vaccination and CD4 T cells after COVID-19. Scientists ran DNA taken from cultured CD4+ T cells through the Oncomine TCR Beta short-read assay for sequencing. TCRdb reanalysed the PCR reads using MiXCR and keeps one entry per CDR3 protein. The table shows more than 10,000 distinct CDR3 sequences, with about 44% occurring only once. Trimming cost V 2 bases and J 9 bases, with 17 bases left between them. CDR3 size: 15 residues. In germline, CDR1 is SEHNR, CDR2 FQNEAQ (reference sequence). Sample treatment: approximately 9-day PBMC culture with coronavirus spike peptide pools or control peptides (ViraFEST assay). About this clonotype itself: Its target is not known.

Sequenced sample: CD4+ T cells from blood, cultured in vitro. The chain uses TRBV7-9 and TRBJ2-1; unclear D gene. This TCR was recovered from a human donor who had recovered from COVID-19. The CDR3, as DNA: TGTGCCAGCAGCTTAATATTAGGTGAAGGATCTGAGCAGTTCTTC. This codes for CASSLILGEGSEQFF.